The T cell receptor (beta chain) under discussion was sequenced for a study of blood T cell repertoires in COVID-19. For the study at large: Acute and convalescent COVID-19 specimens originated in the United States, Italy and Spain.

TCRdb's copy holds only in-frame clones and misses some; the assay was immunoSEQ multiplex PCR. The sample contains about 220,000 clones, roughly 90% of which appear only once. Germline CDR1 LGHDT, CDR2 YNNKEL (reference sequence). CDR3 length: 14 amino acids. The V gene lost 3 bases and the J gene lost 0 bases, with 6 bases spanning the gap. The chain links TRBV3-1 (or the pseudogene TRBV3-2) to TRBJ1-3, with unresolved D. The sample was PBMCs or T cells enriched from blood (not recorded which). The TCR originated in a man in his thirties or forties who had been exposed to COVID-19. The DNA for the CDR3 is TGTGCCAGCAGCCACCGGGACTCTGGAAACACCATATATTTT. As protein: CASSHRDSGNTIYF.